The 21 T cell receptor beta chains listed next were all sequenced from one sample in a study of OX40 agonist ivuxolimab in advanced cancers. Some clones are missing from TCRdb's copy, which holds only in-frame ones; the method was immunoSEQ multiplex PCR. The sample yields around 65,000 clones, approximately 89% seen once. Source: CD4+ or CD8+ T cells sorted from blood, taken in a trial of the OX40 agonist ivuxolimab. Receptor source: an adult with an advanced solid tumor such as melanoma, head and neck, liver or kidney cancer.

For the CDR3, the DNA is TGTGCCAGCAGCCACACGACAGGGGGCCAAGAGACCCAGTACTTC. Its translation is CASSHTTGGQETQYF. The chain employs TRBV11-2 and TRBJ2-5; 9 bases are a match to TRBD1. CDR1 is SGHAT and CDR2 is FQNNGV in the germline V gene. This CDR3 has 15 residues. The junction had 5 bases not matched to a gene; V was cut back by 5 bases and J by 1 base.

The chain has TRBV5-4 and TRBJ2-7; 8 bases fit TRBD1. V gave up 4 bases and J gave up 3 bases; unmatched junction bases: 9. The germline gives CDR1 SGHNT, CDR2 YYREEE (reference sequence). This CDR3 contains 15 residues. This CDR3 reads CASSRQGSISYEQYF. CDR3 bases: TGTGCCAGCAGCAGACAGGGGTCCATTAGCTACGAGCAGTACTTC.

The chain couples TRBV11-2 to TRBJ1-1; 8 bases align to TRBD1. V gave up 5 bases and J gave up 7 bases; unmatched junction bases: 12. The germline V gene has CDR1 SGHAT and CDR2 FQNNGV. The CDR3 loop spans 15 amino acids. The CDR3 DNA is TGTGCCAGCAGCGCTCCTCAGGGGGCGACTATTGAAGCTTTCTTT. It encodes CASSAPQGATIEAFF.

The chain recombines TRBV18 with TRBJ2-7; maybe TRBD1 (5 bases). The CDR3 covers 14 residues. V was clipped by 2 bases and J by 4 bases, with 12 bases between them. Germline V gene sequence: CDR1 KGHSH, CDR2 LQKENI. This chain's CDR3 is CASSPGRGRYEQYF. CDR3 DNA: TGTGCCAGCTCACCAGGAAGGGGTAGGTACGAGCAGTACTTC.

The CDR3 DNA is TGCGCCAGCACCCCCCCCGATACGCAGTATTTT. Amino acid sequence: CASTPPDTQYF. The V gene is TRBV5-1, the J gene TRBJ2-3, with D unresolved. From germline, CDR1 is SGHRS and CDR2 YFSETQ. The ends were cut back, 6 bases at V and 6 bases at J, with 8 bases in the middle. This CDR3 is built from 11 residues. The whole variable domain, filled in from reference TRBV5-1 and TRBJ2-3, reads KAGVTQTPRYLIKTRGQQVTLSCSPISGHRSVSWYQQTPGQGLQFLFEYFSETQRNKGNFPGRFSGRQFSNSRSEMNVSTLELGDSALYLCASTPPDTQYFGPGTRLTVL.

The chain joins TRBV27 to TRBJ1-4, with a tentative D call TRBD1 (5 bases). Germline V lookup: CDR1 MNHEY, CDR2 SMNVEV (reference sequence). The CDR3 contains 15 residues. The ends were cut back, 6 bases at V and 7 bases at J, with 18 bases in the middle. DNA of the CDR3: TGTGCCAGCAGCCCCACGGGGCAGTCAGGTGAAAAACTGTTTTTT. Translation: CASSPTGQSGEKLFF.

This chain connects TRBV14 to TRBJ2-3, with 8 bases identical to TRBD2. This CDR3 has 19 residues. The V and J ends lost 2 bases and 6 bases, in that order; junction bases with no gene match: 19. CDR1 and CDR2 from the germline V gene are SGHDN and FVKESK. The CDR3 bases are TGTGCCAGCAGCCAAATCTCCCTCTTGACTAGCGCCACGTGGGATACGCAGTATTTT. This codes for CASSQISLLTSATWDTQYF.

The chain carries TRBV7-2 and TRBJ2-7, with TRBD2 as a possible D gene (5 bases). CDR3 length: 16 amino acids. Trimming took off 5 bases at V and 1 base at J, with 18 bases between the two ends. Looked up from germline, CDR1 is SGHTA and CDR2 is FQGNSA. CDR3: CASSLRPQAGSYEQYF. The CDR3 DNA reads TGTGCCAGCAGCCTAAGGCCTCAGGCGGGTTCCTACGAGCAGTACTTC.

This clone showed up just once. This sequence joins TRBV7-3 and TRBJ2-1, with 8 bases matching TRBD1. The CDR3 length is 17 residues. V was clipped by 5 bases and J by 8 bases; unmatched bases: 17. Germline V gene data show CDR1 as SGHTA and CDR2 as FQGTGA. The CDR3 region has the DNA TGTGCCAGCAGCATTTGGACAGGGTCACCTTTCACGGATGAGCAGTTCTTC. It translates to CASSIWTGSPFTDEQFF. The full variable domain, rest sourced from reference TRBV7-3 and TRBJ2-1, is GAGVSQTPSNKVTEKGKYVELRCDPISGHTALYWYRQSLGQGPEFLIYFQGTGAADDSGLPNDRFFAVRPEGSVSTLKIQRTERGDSAVYLCASSIWTGSPFTDEQFFGPGTRLTVL.

CDR3 coding DNA: TGCGCCAGCAGCAAGGGACTAGCGGGACCCGGCGATGAGCAGTTCTTC. It yields the protein CASSKGLAGPGDEQFF. The chain uses TRBV5-1 and TRBJ2-1; 13 nucleotides align to TRBD2. CDR1 SGHRS and CDR2 YFSETQ come from the germline V gene. The ends lost 4 bases at V and 8 bases at J; junction bases unmatched: 9. The CDR3 contains 16 residues.

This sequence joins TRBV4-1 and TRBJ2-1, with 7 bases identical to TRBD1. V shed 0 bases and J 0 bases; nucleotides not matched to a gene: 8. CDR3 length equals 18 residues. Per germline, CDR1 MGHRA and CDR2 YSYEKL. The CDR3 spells CASSQDSVRGSSYNEQFF. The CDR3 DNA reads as TGCGCCAGCAGCCAAGATAGCGTCAGGGGGTCCTCCTACAATGAGCAGTTCTTC.

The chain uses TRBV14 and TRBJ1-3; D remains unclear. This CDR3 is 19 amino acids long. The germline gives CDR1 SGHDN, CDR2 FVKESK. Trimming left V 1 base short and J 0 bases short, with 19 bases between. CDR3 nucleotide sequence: TGTGCCAGCAGCCAAGGTGTCCGCTCAGCCCCCATCTCTGGAAACACCATATATTTT. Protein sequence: CASSQGVRSAPISGNTIYF.

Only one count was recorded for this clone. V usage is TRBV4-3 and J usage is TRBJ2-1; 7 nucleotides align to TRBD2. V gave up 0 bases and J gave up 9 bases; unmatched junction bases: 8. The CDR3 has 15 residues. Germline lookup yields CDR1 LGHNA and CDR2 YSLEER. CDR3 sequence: CASSQDRTSVLEQFF. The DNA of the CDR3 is TGCGCCAGCAGCCAAGACCGGACTAGTGTTCTTGAGCAGTTCTTC.

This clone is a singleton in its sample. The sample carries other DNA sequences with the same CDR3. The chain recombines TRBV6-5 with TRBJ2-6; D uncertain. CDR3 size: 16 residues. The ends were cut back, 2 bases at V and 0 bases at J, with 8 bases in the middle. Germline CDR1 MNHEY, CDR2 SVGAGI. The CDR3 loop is CASSYKAVSGANVLTF. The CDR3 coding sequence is TGTGCCAGCAGTTACAAGGCCGTCTCTGGGGCCAACGTCCTGACTTTC.

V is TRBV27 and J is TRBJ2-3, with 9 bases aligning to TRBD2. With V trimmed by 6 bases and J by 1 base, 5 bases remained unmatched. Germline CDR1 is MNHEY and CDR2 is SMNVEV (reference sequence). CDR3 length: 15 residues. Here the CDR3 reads CASRLGTSRTDTQYF. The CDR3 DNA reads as TGTGCCAGCAGACTGGGGACTAGCCGCACAGATACGCAGTATTTT.

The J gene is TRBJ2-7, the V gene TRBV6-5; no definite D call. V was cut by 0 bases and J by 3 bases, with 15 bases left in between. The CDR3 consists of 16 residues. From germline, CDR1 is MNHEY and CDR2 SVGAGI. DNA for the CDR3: TGTGCCAGCAGTTACTCGGCACAAGTCTCCGTCTACGAGCAGTACTTC. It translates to CASSYSAQVSVYEQYF.

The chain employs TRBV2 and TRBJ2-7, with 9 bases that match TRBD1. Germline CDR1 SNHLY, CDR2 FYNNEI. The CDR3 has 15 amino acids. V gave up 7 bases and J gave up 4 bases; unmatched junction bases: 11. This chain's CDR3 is CASTVFSGTGYEQYF. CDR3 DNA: TGTGCCAGCACCGTTTTCAGCGGGACAGGGTACGAGCAGTACTTC. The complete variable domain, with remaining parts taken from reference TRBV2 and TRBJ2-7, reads EPEVTQTPSHQVTQMGQEVILRCVPISNHLYFYWYRQILGQKVEFLVSFYNNEISEKSEIFDDQFSVERPDGSNFTLKIRSTKLEDSAMYFCASTVFSGTGYEQYFGPGTRLTVT.

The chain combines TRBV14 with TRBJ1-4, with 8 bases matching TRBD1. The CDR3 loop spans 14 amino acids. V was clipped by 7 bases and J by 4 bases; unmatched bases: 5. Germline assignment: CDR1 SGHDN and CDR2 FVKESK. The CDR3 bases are TGTGCCAGCAACGCAGGGGGCCTTAATGAAAAACTGTTTTTT. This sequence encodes CASNAGGLNEKLFF.

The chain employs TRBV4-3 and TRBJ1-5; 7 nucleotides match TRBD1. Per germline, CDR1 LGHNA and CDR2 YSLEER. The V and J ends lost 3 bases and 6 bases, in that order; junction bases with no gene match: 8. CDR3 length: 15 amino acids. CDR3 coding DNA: TGCGCCAGCAGCCATGACAGGGTAGGGGGTCAGCCCCAGCATTTT. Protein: CASSHDRVGGQPQHF.

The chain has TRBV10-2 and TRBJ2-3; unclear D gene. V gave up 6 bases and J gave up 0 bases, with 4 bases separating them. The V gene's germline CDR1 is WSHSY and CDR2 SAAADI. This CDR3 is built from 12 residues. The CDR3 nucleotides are TGCGCCAGCAGAGATAGCACAGATACGCAGTATTTT. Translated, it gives CASRDSTDTQYF.

Written as DNA, the CDR3 is TGTGCCAGCCTGGAAGGATTAGCGCGAAGGGCGGTGGGGGTGAATGAGCAGTTCTTC. Residues: CASLEGLARRAVGVNEQFF. The chain recombines TRBV28 with TRBJ2-1; D might be TRBD1 or TRBD2, each matching 5 bases. The V end was cut by 8 bases, the J end by 7 bases, with 33 bases between. CDR3 size: 19 residues. Germline CDR1 and CDR2: MDHEN and SYDVKM.